The 25 T cell receptor beta chains in this list originate from one sample, sequenced in a study of blood T cells in healthy people across ages. Primers used in a second PCR of roughly 6 to 11 cycles were a sample-barcoded 5' primer and a J-beta primer mix. In TCRdb, the 5' RACE reads were re-called with MiXCR into one record per CDR3 protein. The sample carries 550,000 to 800,000 distinct CDR3 sequences, around 20% recorded once. Sequenced: blood. The receptors originated from a man aged 70 or older in good health.

This clonotype showed up just a few times. A read error may produce the germline difference seen at one junction end. V is TRBV5-1 and J is TRBJ2-5; the match to TRBD2 covers 11 bases. The J call is in doubt because the DNA end fits TRBJ2-7 better. The CDR3 extends over 14 amino acids. The germline CDR1 and CDR2 sequences are SGHRS and YFSETQ. The CDR3 reads CASSLIAGGDEQYF. CDR3 DNA sequence: TGCGCCAGTAGCTTGATAGCGGGAGGGGACGAGCAGTACTTC.

This clonotype was detected only a few times. This chain uses TRBV20-1 with TRBJ2-5, with D perhaps matching TRBD1 or TRBD2 (5 bases each). Deletions cut 1 base from V and 5 bases from J, with 17 bases between. Per the germline V gene, CDR1 is DFQATT and CDR2 is SNEGSKA (reference sequence). The CDR3 contains 15 residues. This chain's CDR3 is CSARVSVLDSETQYF. DNA for the CDR3: TGCAGTGCTAGAGTGTCGGTACTAGACAGCGAGACCCAGTACTTC.

The chain couples TRBV20-1 to TRBJ2-1, with D unclear. Germline assignment: CDR1 DFQATT and CDR2 SNEGSKA (reference sequence). V lost 5 bases and J lost 5, with 13 bases in between. The CDR3 covers 13 residues. The CDR3 nucleotides are TGCAGTGCTGACCTGCGAGGACACAATGAGCAGTTCTTC. Protein sequence: CSADLRGHNEQFF.

The chain combines TRBV18 with TRBJ2-5; no clear D gene. Near its end, the DNA agrees better with TRBJ2-1, so the J call may be wrong. This CDR3 comprises 13 residues. Germline V gene data show CDR1 as KGHSH and CDR2 as LQKENI. The CDR3 spells CASSSKNLADQFF. In DNA, the CDR3 is TGTGCCAGCTCATCCAAGAACCTCGCGGACCAGTTCTTC.

The CDR3 coding sequence is TGTGCCAGCAGCCCCGGGACAGTGAACACCGGGGAGCTGTTTTTT. Its protein is CASSPGTVNTGELFF. The genes are TRBV7-9 and TRBJ2-2; TRBD1 matches 7 bases. V lost 5 bases, J lost 1 base, and 4 bases stayed unmatched. Germline values: CDR1 SEHNR, CDR2 FQNEAQ (reference sequence). The CDR3 consists of 15 residues.

This clonotype was seen a handful of times. The chain combines TRBV5-6 with TRBJ2-1, with D hard to call. CDR1 and CDR2 from the germline V gene are SGHDT and YYEEEE. This CDR3 contains 12 residues. Between the trimmed V and J ends, which lost 1 base and 8 bases, there was a span of 7 bases. CDR3: CASSLKVHEQFF. As DNA, the CDR3 is TGTGCCAGCAGCTTGAAAGTGCATGAGCAGTTCTTC. Combining the CDR3 with reference TRBV5-6 and TRBJ2-1 gives the whole variable domain DAGVTQSPTHLIKTRGQQVTLRCSPKSGHDTVSWYQQALGQGPQFIFQYYEEEERQRGNFPDRFSGHQFPNYSSELNVNALLLGDSALYLCASSLKVHEQFFGPGTRLTVL.

There are a few counts of this clonotype. J is TRBJ1-4 and V is TRBV7-2, with D uncertain. CDR1 and CDR2 (germline): SGHTA, FQGNSA. CDR3 length: 12 amino acids. Trimming took 4 bases from V and 6 from J, leaving 6 bases between them. The CDR3 DNA reads as TGTGCCAGCAGCTCAGAGGATGAAAAACTGTTTTTT. This codes for CASSSEDEKLFF.

In its sample, this clonotype was seen a few times. The chain joins TRBV28 to TRBJ1-4; no firm D call. Germline V CDR1 and CDR2: MDHEN, SYDVKM. V lost 4 bases, J lost 8 bases, and 11 bases lay in between. This CDR3 has 13 residues. CDR3 nucleotide sequence: TGTGCCAGCAGTTCCGACCACAGCGAAAAACTGTTTTTT. This encodes CASSSDHSEKLFF.

This clonotype was detected only a few times. The chain is built from TRBV14 and TRBJ1-1; D remains ambiguous. With 4 bases removed from V and 0 bases from J, the gap between germline ends came to 12 bases. Germline loops: CDR1 SGHDN, CDR2 FVKESK. This CDR3 contains 15 residues. CDR3 sequence reads: CASSLSGNLNTEAFF. The CDR3 DNA reads as TGTGCCAGCAGCCTTTCCGGGAATTTGAACACTGAAGCTTTCTTT.

This clonotype was seen more than once but under ten times. The chain recombines TRBV7-3 with TRBJ2-1; TRBD2 matches 15 bases. CDR1 is SGHTA and CDR2 is FQGTGA in the germline V gene. V was clipped by 4 bases and J by 15 bases; unmatched bases: 7. The CDR3 has 14 residues. CDR3 loop: CASSSGLAGGRAFF. As DNA, the CDR3 is TGTGCCAGCAGCTCGGGACTAGCGGGAGGCCGTGCGTTCTTC.

The table lists this clonotype with a few counts. The CDR3 sequence is CASSKGLAGGTYEQYF. For the CDR3, the DNA is TGTGCCAGCAGCAAGGGACTAGCGGGAGGAACGTACGAGCAGTACTTC. The rearrangement joins TRBV5-5 to TRBJ2-5; 15 positions agree with TRBD2. The J call may be incorrect, as the DNA end agrees better with TRBJ2-7. This CDR3 comprises 16 residues. Germline assignment: CDR1 SGHKS and CDR2 YYEKEE (reference sequence).

This clonotype was seen a handful of times. The chain recombines TRBV6-5 with TRBJ2-5; D assignment may be TRBD1 or TRBD2 (5 bases each). The end of the DNA is better explained by TRBJ2-7, so the J call may be wrong. Germline CDR1 and CDR2: MNHEY and SVGAGI. This CDR3 contains 14 residues. CDR3 region: CASSPSGTHYEQYF. The CDR3, as DNA: TGTGCCAGCAGTCCATCCGGGACGCACTACGAGCAGTACTTC.

The chain couples TRBV11-2 to TRBJ2-7; TRBD2 matches 13 bases. The DNA end favors TRBJ2-1, so the J call may be wrong. In germline, CDR1 is SGHAT, CDR2 FQNNGV. The CDR3 extends over 15 amino acids. CDR3 sequence (DNA): TGTGCCAGCAGCTTTGGACTAGCGGGAGAGGGTGAGCAGTTCTTC. Its translation is CASSFGLAGEGEQFF.

As regards this clonotype: A much larger clone is a single base away; this may be a read error. This chain uses TRBV28 with TRBJ1-4; TRBD1 matches at 8 bases. Per the germline V gene, CDR1 is MDHEN and CDR2 is SYDVKM. This CDR3 is 15 amino acids long. Germline trimming cut 4 bases from V and 3 bases from J; bases unmatched to any gene: 4. CDR3 loop: CASSWFRGPNEKLFF. Here the CDR3 DNA reads TGTGCCAGCAGTTGGTTCAGGGGGCCTAATGAAAAACTGTTTTTT.

The CDR3 DNA follows: TGCGCCAGCAGCTCGGGGACTCACGGGGAGCTGTTTTTT. Residues: CASSSGTHGELFF. This chain joins TRBV5-1 and TRBJ2-2; TRBD2 is a possible D gene (6 bases). The CDR3 consists of 13 residues. Between the trimmed V and J ends, which lost 3 bases and 7 bases, there was a span of 10 bases. CDR1 and CDR2 from the germline V gene are SGHRS and YFSETQ.

This clonotype was seen a few times. The gene calls are TRBV3-1 and TRBJ2-6, with a possible D match to TRBD1 (6 bases). Germline values: CDR1 LGHDT, CDR2 YNNKEL (reference sequence). V was pared by 5 bases and J by 1 base, with 15 bases between. The CDR3 is made up of 17 amino acids. CDR3 bases: TGTGCCAGCAGCTTTCGACAGGTTACATCTGGGGCCAACGTCCTGACTTTC. Protein sequence: CASSFRQVTSGANVLTF.

The chain combines TRBV15 with TRBJ2-1; possibly TRBD2 for D (6 bases). This CDR3 is built from 14 residues. V gave up 3 bases and J gave up 4 bases, with 10 bases separating them. Per germline, CDR1 LNHNV and CDR2 YYDKDF (reference sequence). The CDR3 sequence: CATSSGRLYNEQFF. CDR3 nucleotides: TGTGCCACCAGCAGCGGGAGATTGTACAATGAGCAGTTCTTC.

The J gene is TRBJ2-5, the V gene TRBV2; D tentatively fits TRBD1 or TRBD2 (7 bases each). Germline lookup yields CDR1 SNHLY and CDR2 FYNNEI. The CDR3 consists of 15 residues. V was clipped by 5 bases and J by 6 bases, with 19 bases between them. CDR3 nucleotides: TGTGCCAGCAGTAATGACAGGGAGGGCGAGAAGACCCAGTACTTC. Translation: CASSNDREGEKTQYF.

The chain links TRBV5-1 to TRBJ2-3, with D possibly matching TRBD2 (5 bases). The CDR3 length is 14 residues. V was pared by 3 bases and J by 4 bases, with 12 bases between. Germline lookup yields CDR1 SGHRS and CDR2 YFSETQ. CDR3 sequence (DNA): TGCGCCAGCAGCTATGGACGGGAAGCAGATACGCAGTATTTT. Translation gives CASSYGREADTQYF. The full variable domain, rest sourced from reference TRBV5-1 and TRBJ2-3, is KAGVTQTPRYLIKTRGQQVTLSCSPISGHRSVSWYQQTPGQGLQFLFEYFSETQRNKGNFPGRFSGRQFSNSRSEMNVSTLELGDSALYLCASSYGREADTQYFGPGTRLTVL.

This clonotype turned up a few times. V is TRBV29-1 and J is TRBJ2-5, with D perhaps matching TRBD2 (5 bases). The V gene lost 6 bases and the J gene lost 9 bases, with 11 bases spanning the gap. The CDR3 loop spans 10 amino acids. Per the germline V gene, CDR1 is SQVTM and CDR2 is ANQGSEA. The CDR3 DNA sequence: TGCAGCGTCGACCGGGGAGCCCAGTACTTC. Amino acids: CSVDRGAQYF. Combining the CDR3 with reference TRBV29-1 and TRBJ2-5 gives the whole variable domain SAVISQKPSRDICQRGTSLTIQCQVDSQVTMMFWYRQQPGQSLTLIATANQGSEATYESGFVIDKFPISRPNLTFSTLTVSNMSPEDSSIYLCSVDRGAQYFGPGTRLLVL.

At least ten counts were recorded for this clonotype. At one of its ends the junction is not consistent with the germline gene, which may arise from a read error. The chain has TRBV7-2 and TRBJ1-5; TRBD1 matches 8 bases. The CDR3 is made up of 15 amino acids. Germline V lookup: CDR1 SGHTA, CDR2 FQGNSA. In DNA form, the CDR3 reads TGTGCCAGCAGGTTAACAGGGGGTAGCGATCAGCCCCAGCATTTT. Its translation: CASRLTGGSDQPQHF. Variable domain in full (rest from reference TRBV7-2 and TRBJ1-5): GAGVSQSPSNKVTEKGKDVELRCDPISGHTALYWYRQSLGQGLEFLIYFQGNSAPDKSGLPSDRFSAERTGGSVSTLTIQRTQQEDSAVYLCASRLTGGSDQPQHFGDGTRLSIL.

This clonotype has more than one count but fewer than ten. The chain employs TRBV7-3 and TRBJ1-2, with 12 bases aligning to TRBD1. V lost 1 base, J lost 2 bases, and 8 bases stayed unmatched. Germline lookup yields CDR1 SGHTA and CDR2 FQGTGA. CDR3 size: 18 residues. CDR3 loop: CASSLNNPGQGANYGYTF. CDR3 sequence (DNA): TGTGCCAGCAGCTTAAACAACCCGGGACAGGGGGCGAACTATGGCTACACCTTC.

This clonotype was found a few times. The chain combines TRBV6-5 with TRBJ2-5; the match to TRBD2 covers 7 bases. With V trimmed by 4 bases and J by 5 bases, 13 bases remained unmatched. Germline CDR1 reads MNHEY; CDR2 reads SVGAGI. The CDR3 extends over 16 amino acids. CDR3 amino acids: CASSSVSGGSGETQYF. For the CDR3, the DNA is TGTGCCAGCAGTTCCGTTTCGGGAGGCTCGGGGGAGACCCAGTACTTC.

The rearrangement uses TRBV4-1 and TRBJ1-6; perhaps TRBD1 as D (5 bases). Per germline, CDR1 MGHRA and CDR2 YSYEKL. CDR3 length: 15 residues. V lost 3 bases and J lost 7, with 13 bases in between. The CDR3 reads CASSHDGDLNSPLHF. The CDR3 region has the DNA TGCGCCAGCAGCCATGACGGGGACCTAAATTCACCCCTCCACTTT.

The chain combines TRBV12-3 or TRBV12-4 with TRBJ2-2; possibly TRBD1 for D (6 bases). The CDR3 extends over 16 amino acids. V shed 1 base and J shed 1 base, with 10 bases lying between them. CDR3 bases: TGTGCCAGCAGTTTAGGGACAGCTTGGAACACCGGGGAGCTGTTTTTT. Protein product: CASSLGTAWNTGELFF.